This entry lists 26 T cell receptor beta chains sequenced from one sample in a study of beta chain features in type 1 diabetes (dated by TCRdb to the late 2010s). Study-level results and caveats: A moderate but significant shortening of TCRB CDR3 length was observed in type 1 diabetes patients in all four CD4+ subsets.

The antigens these receptors bind are not known. Libraries came from the immunoSEQ multiplex PCR assay. The High Capacity cDNA Reverse Transcription Kit was used to reverse transcribe all of the isolated RNA, meaning that expressed TCRB transcripts were what got sequenced. This is the immuneACCESS table as TCRdb keeps it, with only in-frame sequences that have V and J called. A part of the clones is gone; compared with another copy, unresolved V genes explain less than half, and the rest is unexplained. In all, the sample holds more than 12,000 clones, and roughly 60% of those were seen once. Around 0.6% of the sample is in the top ten clones. The sample was stem cell memory CD4+ T cells from blood. The sample's cell subset or site label is to be understood as: stem cell-like memory CD4+ T cells. The receptor set was obtained from a woman aged 18-29 years with type 1 diabetes.

The gene calls are TRBV19 and TRBJ2-5, with TRBD2 matching 12 bases. The last part of the DNA fits TRBJ2-7 better; the J call may be wrong. The length of the CDR3 is 16 residues. Germline-derived CDR1 and CDR2 are LNHDA and SQIVND (reference sequence). CDR3 in DNA: TGTGCCAGTAGTGCAGGGTTGAGACTAGCGGGAGACGAGCAGTACTTC. Translating it yields CASSAGLRLAGDEQYF.

The V and J genes are TRBV5-8 and TRBJ2-1; TRBD2 matches 8 bases. The germline V gene encodes CDR1 SGHTS and CDR2 YDEGEE. The CDR3 covers 16 residues. The trim removed 2 bases at V and 7 bases at J, leaving 11 bases unmatched. CDR3 residues: CASSFKFAGGRNEQFF. CDR3 sequence (DNA): TGTGCCAGCAGCTTCAAGTTTGCGGGGGGTCGTAATGAGCAGTTCTTC.

V gene TRBV2 combines with J gene TRBJ1-3; the match to TRBD1 covers 7 bases. The CDR3 loop spans 13 amino acids. The germline CDR1 and CDR2 sequences are SNHLY and FYNNEI. V lost 9 bases, J lost 3 bases, and 5 bases stayed unmatched. The CDR3 sequence: CARSQGDGNTIYF. The CDR3 bases are TGTGCCAGATCGCAGGGGGATGGAAACACCATATATTTT.

V and J are TRBV7-2 and TRBJ1-5; weak D call: TRBD1 (5 bases). The CDR3 is made up of 13 amino acids. Germline lookup yields CDR1 SGHTA and CDR2 FQGNSA. The V gene lost 5 bases and the J gene lost 6 bases, with 11 bases spanning the gap. The CDR3 is CASSPSGAQPQHF. The CDR3 DNA is TGTGCCAGCAGCCCCAGCGGGGCTCAGCCCCAGCATTTT.

The chain recombines TRBV7-2 with TRBJ2-3; possible D gene TRBD1, 6 bases. Trimming removed 6 bases from V and 7 bases from J, with 8 bases in between. In germline, CDR1 is SGHTA, CDR2 FQGNSA. This CDR3 is 11 amino acids long. The CDR3 bases are TGTGCCAGCAGGGGACAATATACGCAGTATTTT. It codes for CASRGQYTQYF.

The chain uses TRBV4-2 and TRBJ2-1, with D possibly being TRBD1 (5 bases). The CDR3 is made up of 15 amino acids. Trimming shortened V by 0 bases and J by 9 bases, and 15 bases separated the two germline ends. Per germline, CDR1 LGHNA and CDR2 YNFKEQ. The CDR3 region is CASSQESGPSSEQFF. The CDR3 coding sequence is TGTGCCAGCAGCCAAGAATCAGGGCCGTCCAGTGAGCAGTTCTTC.

This clone was observed a few times. The chain uses TRBV18 and TRBJ2-1; 7 bases map to TRBD2. The CDR3 runs to 13 residues. V was clipped by 6 bases and J by 7 bases; unmatched bases: 6. Germline CDR1 KGHSH, CDR2 LQKENI. The CDR3 nucleotides read TGTGCCAGCTCGACCGGGGGGTGGAATGAGCAGTTCTTC. Translation gives CASSTGGWNEQFF.

The V call is TRBV5-8, the J call TRBJ1-5; 8 positions agree with TRBD1. Germline V gene sequence: CDR1 SGHTS, CDR2 YDEGEE. The length of the CDR3 is 13 residues. Trimming at V came to 2 bases and at J to 7 bases, leaving 2 bases not matched to a gene. CDR3 residues: CASSLQGGQPQHF. In nucleotides, the CDR3 is TGTGCCAGCAGCTTACAGGGGGGCCAGCCCCAGCATTTT. Combining the CDR3 with reference TRBV5-8 and TRBJ1-5 gives the whole variable domain EAGVTQSPTHLIKTRGQQATLRCSPISGHTSVYWYQQALGLGLQFLLWYDEGEERNRGNFPPRFSGRQFPNYSSELNVNALELEDSALYLCASSLQGGQPQHFGDGTRLSIL.

The chain couples TRBV4-2 to TRBJ2-7, with 7 bases aligning to TRBD2. This CDR3 contains 17 residues. The ends lost 2 bases at V and 3 bases at J; junction bases unmatched: 13. Germline values: CDR1 LGHNA, CDR2 YNFKEQ. The CDR3 DNA reads as TGTGCCAGCAGCCAATGGGCAGGCGGGAGAAATCACTACGAGCAGTACTTC. It codes for CASSQWAGGRNHYEQYF.

J is TRBJ2-7 and V is TRBV5-5, with TRBD1 matching 10 bases. This CDR3 comprises 15 residues. The V gene's germline CDR1 is SGHKS and CDR2 YYEKEE (reference sequence). J gave up 13 bases and V 4 bases, and 17 bases lay outside the gene matches. CDR3 sequence: CASSLMGTGAMGEYF. The CDR3 bases are TGTGCCAGCAGCCTTATGGGGACAGGGGCGATGGGAGAATACTTC. The full variable domain, its missing parts supplied by reference TRBV5-5 and TRBJ2-7, is DAGVTQSPTHLIKTRGQQVTLRCSPISGHKSVSWYQQVLGQGPQFIFQYYEKEERGRGNFPDRFSARQFPNYSSELNVNALLLGDSALYLCASSLMGTGAMGEYFGPGTRLTVT.

This clone occurred a few times. The chain has TRBV28 and TRBJ1-2; D might be TRBD1 (5 bases). V dropped 5 bases and J dropped 8 bases, with 21 bases sitting between them. The CDR3 length is 15 residues. Germline V lookup: CDR1 MDHEN, CDR2 SYDVKM. The CDR3 loop reads CASSGASTALWGYTF. The CDR3 DNA reads as TGTGCCAGCAGTGGGGCCTCTACGGCCTTGTGGGGCTACACCTTC.

The chain carries TRBV11-3 and TRBJ1-3; no clear D gene. CDR1 SGHNT and CDR2 YENEEA come from the germline V gene. V lost 3 bases and J lost 5, with 14 bases in between. There are 15 residues in the CDR3. The CDR3 region has the DNA TGTGCCAGCAGCTTGAGTCAGGTCGCCAGAAACACCATATATTTT. This gives the protein CASSLSQVARNTIYF. The whole variable domain, filled in from reference TRBV11-3 and TRBJ1-3, reads EAGVVQSPRYKIIEKKQPVAFWCNPISGHNTLYWYLQNLGQGPELLIRYENEEAVDDSQLPKDRFSAERLKGVDSTLKIQPAELGDSAVYLCASSLSQVARNTIYFGEGSWLTVV.

The CDR3 protein is CASSFRSLRDSYNEQFF. The CDR3 DNA reads as TGTGCCAGCAGCTTTCGAAGTCTCCGGGACAGCTACAATGAGCAGTTCTTC. The chain couples TRBV5-6 to TRBJ2-1; TRBD1 agrees at 7 bases. CDR3 length: 17 amino acids. CDR1 and CDR2 (germline): SGHDT, YYEEEE. Trimming cost V 2 bases and J 3 bases; bases outside gene matches: 11.

V gene TRBV9 combines with J gene TRBJ1-1; a weak D match, TRBD1 (5 bases). This CDR3 is 17 amino acids long. Germline V lookup: CDR1 SGDLS, CDR2 YYNGEE. V was shortened by 3 bases and J by 0 bases, with 18 bases between the two germline ends. CDR3 loop: CASSASTGDLMNTEAFF. CDR3 DNA: TGTGCCAGCAGCGCGTCTACAGGAGACCTCATGAACACTGAAGCTTTCTTT.

This clone was observed a handful of times. Here the CDR3 reads CSVIGQGSNQPQHF. CDR3 sequence (DNA): TGCAGCGTTATTGGACAGGGAAGCAATCAGCCCCAGCATTTT. This chain connects TRBV29-1 to TRBJ1-5, with 8 nucleotides matching TRBD1. In germline, CDR1 is SQVTM, CDR2 ANQGSEA. This CDR3 region has 14 residues. With 5 bases clipped from V and 1 base from J, the junction kept 4 bases outside the gene matches.

J is TRBJ2-2 and V is TRBV5-1; 10 nucleotides match TRBD2. This CDR3 comprises 15 residues. Trimming removed 4 bases from V and 6 bases from J; junction bases left unmatched: 6. CDR1 SGHRS and CDR2 YFSETQ come from the germline V gene. CDR3 sequence: CASSPGTSVSGELFF. DNA of the CDR3: TGCGCCAGCAGCCCCGGGACTAGCGTCTCCGGGGAGCTGTTTTTT.

This chain joins TRBV11-2 and TRBJ1-3, with D possibly being TRBD1 (5 bases). Trimming took 6 bases from V and 8 from J, leaving 14 bases between them. Per the germline V gene, CDR1 is SGHAT and CDR2 is FQNNGV. The CDR3 totals 13 residues. The CDR3 DNA sequence: TGTGCCAGCAGTCCGCCGGGGGACCACACCATATATTTT. As protein: CASSPPGDHTIYF.

The rearrangement uses TRBV10-2 and TRBJ2-7; weak D call: TRBD2 (6 bases). V gave up 6 bases and J gave up 2 bases, with 11 bases separating them. This CDR3 has 13 amino acids. CDR1 and CDR2 (germline): WSHSY, SAAADI. In nucleotides, the CDR3 is TGCGCCAGCAGGGAGGGAGTCACCTACGAGCAGTACTTC. Protein sequence: CASREGVTYEQYF.

The V and J genes are TRBV5-4 and TRBJ2-5; 8 bases align to TRBD1. CDR1 is SGHNT, CDR2 YYREEE, per germline (reference sequence). The V segment lost 4 bases and the J segment 2 bases; nucleotides outside the gene matches: 4. This CDR3 contains 14 residues. CDR3 amino acids: CASSPWTGQETQYF. The CDR3 DNA reads as TGTGCCAGCAGCCCTTGGACAGGGCAAGAGACCCAGTACTTC.

V is TRBV18 and J is TRBJ2-7; 8 bases match TRBD2. The germline CDR1 and CDR2 sequences are KGHSH and LQKENI. V dropped 6 bases and J dropped 0; count of bases not matched to a gene: 10. This CDR3 region has 16 residues. The CDR3 spells CASSPNSGAASYEQYF. Written as DNA, the CDR3 is TGTGCCAGCTCCCCAAATAGCGGGGCCGCCTCCTACGAGCAGTACTTC. The variable domain in full, completed from reference TRBV18 and TRBJ2-7, reads NAGVMQNPRHLVRRRGQEARLRCSPMKGHSHVYWYRQLPEEGLKFMVYLQKENIIDESGMPKERFSAEFPKEGPSILRIQQVVRGDSAAYFCASSPNSGAASYEQYFGPGTRLTVT.

The chain uses TRBV19 and TRBJ2-6; maybe TRBD1 (5 bases). Looked up from germline, CDR1 is LNHDA and CDR2 is SQIVND (reference sequence). The CDR3 loop spans 14 amino acids. Between the trimmed V and J ends, which lost 6 bases and 1 base, there was a span of 7 bases. The CDR3 DNA is TGTGCCAGTAGCCAGGGATCTGGGGCCAACGTCCTGACTTTC. Its protein product is CASSQGSGANVLTF.

The chain uses TRBV6-5 and TRBJ2-3; TRBD1 aligns across 11 bases. The trim removed 2 bases at V and 4 bases at J, leaving 2 bases unmatched. The CDR3 length is 15 residues. Germline-derived CDR1 and CDR2 are MNHEY and SVGAGI. In DNA, the CDR3 is TGTGCCAGCAGTTACGGACAGGGGGCCCCAGATACGCAGTATTTT. Translation gives CASSYGQGAPDTQYF.

This chain uses TRBV5-1 with TRBJ2-1; 7 nucleotides match TRBD1. Germline-derived CDR1 and CDR2 are SGHRS and YFSETQ. J gave up 6 bases and V 2 bases, and 5 bases lay outside the gene matches. The CDR3 totals 14 residues. The CDR3 reads CASSLTGDSNEQFF. DNA for the CDR3: TGCGCCAGCAGCTTAACAGGGGATAGCAATGAGCAGTTCTTC.

V usage is TRBV4-3 and J usage is TRBJ1-5; D gene ambiguous. There are 15 residues in the CDR3. Germline lookup yields CDR1 LGHNA and CDR2 YSLEER. The ends were cut back, 0 bases at V and 4 bases at J, with 10 bases in the middle. CDR3 region: CASSQEWSGNQPQHF. Written as DNA, the CDR3 is TGCGCCAGCAGCCAAGAGTGGTCAGGTAATCAGCCCCAGCATTTT.

This clone was seen once. The chain recombines TRBV7-2 with TRBJ2-3, with 10 bases aligning to TRBD2. Germline V gives CDR1 SGHTA, CDR2 FQGNSA. The CDR3 spans 16 residues. Trimming cost V 4 bases and J 1 base; bases outside gene matches: 5. The CDR3 reads CASSSIGTSGTDTQYF. In DNA, the CDR3 is TGTGCCAGCAGCTCCATTGGGACTAGCGGCACAGATACGCAGTATTTT.

The chain has TRBV10-3 and TRBJ2-1; 9 bases align to TRBD2. This CDR3 has 16 amino acids. Germline V gives CDR1 ENHRY, CDR2 SYGVKD. V was pared by 10 bases and J by 5 bases, with 15 bases of the junction left unmatched. The CDR3 nucleotides are TGTGCCACCTCTGCCCCCCGGGGCGGGGGGGACAATGAGCAGTTCTTC. Translation gives CATSAPRGGGDNEQFF.